This T cell receptor beta chain was identified in a study of blood T cell repertoires in COVID-19. Study-level information: COVID-19 samples collected from the United States, Italy and Spain covered acute and convalescent phases. PBMCs, B-cell-depleted T cells, or T cells were the source of the cDNA or gDNA that made up the material.

Per the study methods: The assay estimated nucleated cells by amplifying reference gene primers. Libraries were prepared by immunoSEQ multiplex PCR; TCRdb keeps only in-frame clonotypes and omits some of them. That table is the source of V, J and clone size, and D and trimming were worked out from the DNA. Seen here are about 200,000 clones, 80% to 90% observed once, and the top ten hold 0.65% to 0.95%. Germline lookup yields CDR1 SNHLY and CDR2 FYNNEI. The CDR3 is 12 amino acids. Trimming shortened V by 11 bases and J by 1 base, and 11 bases separated the two germline ends. This receptor was identified in a woman aged 70-85 years with acute or convalescent COVID-19. The V call is TRBV2, the J call TRBJ1-2; no definite D call. The sample comprised peripheral blood. The CDR3 nucleotides read TGTGCCGGACGGGGAGTTAACTATGGCTACACCTTC. This gives the protein CAGRGVNYGYTF.